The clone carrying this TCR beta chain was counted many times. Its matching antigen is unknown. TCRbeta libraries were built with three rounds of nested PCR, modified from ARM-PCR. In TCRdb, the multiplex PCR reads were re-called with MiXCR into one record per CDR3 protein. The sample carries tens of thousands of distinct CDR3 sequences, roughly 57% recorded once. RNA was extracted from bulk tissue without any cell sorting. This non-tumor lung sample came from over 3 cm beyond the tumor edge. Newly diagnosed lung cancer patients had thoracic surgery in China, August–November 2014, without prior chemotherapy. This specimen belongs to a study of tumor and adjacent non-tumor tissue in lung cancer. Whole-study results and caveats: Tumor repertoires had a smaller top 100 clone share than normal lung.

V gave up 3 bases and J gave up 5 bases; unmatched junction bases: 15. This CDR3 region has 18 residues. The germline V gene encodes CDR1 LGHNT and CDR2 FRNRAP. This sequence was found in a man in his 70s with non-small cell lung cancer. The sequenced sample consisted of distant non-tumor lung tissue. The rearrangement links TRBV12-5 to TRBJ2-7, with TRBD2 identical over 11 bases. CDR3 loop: CASGFSPSGTSGIHEQYF. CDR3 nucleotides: TGTGCTAGTGGTTTTTCGCCGTCGGGGACTAGCGGTATCCACGAGCAGTACTTC.